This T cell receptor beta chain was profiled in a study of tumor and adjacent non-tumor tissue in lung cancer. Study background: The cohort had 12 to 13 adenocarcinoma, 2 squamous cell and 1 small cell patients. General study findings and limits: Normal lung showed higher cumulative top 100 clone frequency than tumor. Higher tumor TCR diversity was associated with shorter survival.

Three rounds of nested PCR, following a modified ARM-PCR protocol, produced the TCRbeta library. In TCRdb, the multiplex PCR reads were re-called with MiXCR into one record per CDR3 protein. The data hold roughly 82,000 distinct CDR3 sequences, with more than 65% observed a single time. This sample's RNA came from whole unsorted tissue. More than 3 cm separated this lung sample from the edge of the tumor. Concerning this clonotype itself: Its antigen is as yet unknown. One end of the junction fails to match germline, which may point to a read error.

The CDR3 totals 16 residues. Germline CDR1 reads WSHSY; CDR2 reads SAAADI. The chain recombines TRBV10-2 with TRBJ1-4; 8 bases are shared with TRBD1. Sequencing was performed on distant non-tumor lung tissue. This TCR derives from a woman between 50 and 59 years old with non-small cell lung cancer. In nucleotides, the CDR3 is TGCGCCAGCACGGACAGGGCGGGAGCAACTAATGGAAAACTGTCTTTT. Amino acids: CASTDRAGATNGKLSF.